These T cell receptor beta chains were read from a single sample in a study of blood T cell repertoires in COVID-19. Measured with immunoSEQ multiplex PCR; TCRdb has only the in-frame clones, and not every one. Of about 350,000 clones listed, 87% were seen once; the top ten hold 2.5% to 3%. The material sequenced was PBMCs or T cells enriched from blood (not recorded which). The receptors come from a woman under 40 who had recovered from COVID-19. CDR3s include the opening cysteine and the closing phenylalanine or tryptophan. D genes are given only for firm matches. Some rows have no size entry. The others give once, few or many, or a class for an expanded clone.

v_call	j_call	clone_size	d_call	cdr3_aa	cdr3_nt
TRBV5-8	TRBJ2-2	-	TRBD2	CASSVGLAGVPSYHTGELFF	TGTGCCAGCAGCGTGGGACTAGCGGGGGTTCCCTCATATCACACCGGGGAGCTGTTTTTT
TRBV18	TRBJ2-3	-	TRBD2	CASSRLAGQLTDTQYF	TGTGCCAGCTCCCGACTAGCGGGACAACTCACAGATACGCAGTATTTT
TRBV6-5	TRBJ1-1	once	-	CASSNTGSYVEAFF	TGTGCCAGCAGCAACACAGGGTCATATGTTGAAGCTTTCTTT
TRBV19	TRBJ1-1	-	-	CASSPTFRQYTEAFF	TGTGCCAGTAGTCCAACTTTCCGACAGTACACTGAAGCTTTCTTT
TRBV19	TRBJ2-1	-	-	CASSRDWKDNEQFF	TGTGCCAGTAGTAGGGACTGGAAAGACAATGAGCAGTTCTTC
TRBV28	TRBJ2-5	-	-	CASSFTLQETQYF	TGTGCCAGCAGTTTTACTCTCCAAGAGACCCAGTACTTC
TRBV27	TRBJ2-2	-	TRBD1	CASSTTDRGRVRPGELFF	TGTGCCAGCAGTACGACGGACAGGGGGCGCGTGAGGCCCGGGGAGCTGTTTTTT
TRBV23-1	TRBJ1-4	-	-	CASSQSVTSTNEKLFF	TGCGCCAGCAGTCAATCGGTTACATCAACTAATGAAAAACTGTTTTTT
TRBV19	TRBJ1-1	-	-	CASSMLGVMNTEAFF	TGTGCCAGTAGTATGTTAGGAGTTATGAACACTGAAGCTTTCTTT
TRBV19	TRBJ2-1	-	TRBD1	CASSIWTGGASSYNEQFF	TGTGCCAGTAGTATCTGGACAGGGGGAGCAAGCTCCTACAATGAGCAGTTCTTC
TRBV5-1	TRBJ2-7	-	-	CASSKTTRAYEQYF	TGCGCCAGCAGCAAGACTACTCGGGCCTACGAGCAGTACTTC
TRBV10-3	TRBJ2-3	-	-	CAISENSDTQYF	TGTGCCATCAGTGAGAACTCAGATACGCAGTATTTT
TRBV6-5	TRBJ1-3	-	-	CASSYSNSLSGNTIYF	TGTGCCAGCAGTTACTCGAACAGCCTCTCTGGAAACACCATATATTTT
TRBV19	TRBJ1-1	-	TRBD1	CASSNGRGRTTEAFF	TGTGCCAGTAGTAACGGCAGGGGGCGGACCACTGAAGCTTTCTTT
TRBV13	TRBJ2-1	-	-	CASSPAGGNEQFF	TGTGCCAGCAGCCCCGCCGGCGGCAATGAGCAGTTCTTC
TRBV28	TRBJ1-3	-	TRBD1	CASSFGEGTGGWLGNTIYF	TGTGCCAGCAGTTTTGGGGAAGGGACAGGGGGCTGGTTAGGAAACACCATATATTTT
TRBV24-1	TRBJ2-3	-	TRBD2	CATSDPTSGDSTDTQYF	TGTGCCACCAGTGACCCGACTAGCGGGGATAGCACAGATACGCAGTATTTT
TRBV3-1/TRBV3-2	TRBJ2-5	-	-	CASSQGTTGQETQYF	TGTGCCAGCAGCCAAGGGACTACCGGCCAAGAGACCCAGTACTTC
TRBV7-9	TRBJ2-7	-	-	CASSSTYEQYF	TGTGCCAGCAGCTCAACCTACGAGCAGTACTTC
TRBV7-8	TRBJ1-1	-	-	CATARGMNTEAFF	TGTGCCACCGCAAGGGGCATGAACACTGAAGCTTTCTTT
TRBV7-3	TRBJ1-2	-	-	CASVDSDYGYTF	TGTGCCAGCGTTGACAGCGACTATGGCTACACCTTC
TRBV19	TRBJ2-1	-	TRBD2	CASRGAGDNYNEQFF	TGTGCCAGTAGGGGTGCGGGAGATAATTACAATGAGCAGTTCTTC
TRBV19	TRBJ2-6	-	-	CASSIGGPGLSGANVLTF	TGTGCCAGTAGTATAGGTGGGCCCGGACTCTCTGGGGCCAACGTCCTGACTTTC
TRBV6-1	TRBJ2-3	-	TRBD2	CASSEALGTSKDTQYF	TGTGCCAGCAGTGAAGCGCTAGGGACTAGTAAGGATACGCAGTATTTT
TRBV28	TRBJ1-3	-	-	CATTPRDSGNTIYF	TGTGCCACCACTCCGAGGGACTCTGGAAACACCATATATTTT
TRBV7-8	TRBJ1-6	-	-	CASSSLQGYNSPLHF	TGTGCCAGCAGCTCCCTACAGGGTTATAATTCACCCCTCCACTTT
TRBV28	TRBJ1-3	-	-	CASSLSGTPGNTIYF	TGTGCCAGCAGTCTATCAGGGACACCGGGAAACACCATATATTTT
TRBV5-1	TRBJ2-7	-	TRBD2	CASSPGLAASGAYEQYF	TGCGCCAGCAGCCCGGGACTAGCGGCTTCTGGGGCCTACGAGCAGTACTTC
TRBV7-3	TRBJ2-1	-	-	CASSLMAAGEQFF	TGTGCCAGCAGCTTAATGGCAGCGGGTGAGCAGTTCTTC
TRBV7-9	TRBJ1-1	-	-	CASSKPQGNTEAFF	TGTGCCAGCAGCAAACCACAGGGGAACACTGAAGCTTTCTTT
TRBV10-3	TRBJ2-5	-	-	CAISESRETQYF	TGTGCCATCAGTGAGTCCCGGGAGACCCAGTACTTC
TRBV11-2	TRBJ2-5	-	TRBD2	CASSPGLAGIQETQYF	TGTGCCAGCAGCCCCGGACTAGCGGGAATACAAGAGACCCAGTACTTC
TRBV10-3	TRBJ1-1	-	-	CALGGDGTEAFF	TGTGCCTTAGGGGGGGATGGCACTGAAGCTTTCTTT
TRBV4-1	TRBJ2-7	-	-	CASSQRGDRPYEQYF	TGCGCCAGCAGCCAAAGAGGCGACAGGCCCTACGAGCAGTACTTC
TRBV5-1	TRBJ2-7	-	TRBD1	CASSFEGQINEQYF	TGCGCCAGCAGCTTCGAGGGACAGATCAACGAGCAGTACTTC
TRBV18	TRBJ1-5	-	TRBD1	CASSPTGGGNQPQHF	TGTGCCAGCTCACCGACAGGGGGGGGCAATCAGCCCCAGCATTTT
TRBV10-3	TRBJ1-2	few	-	CAISESSVNYGYTF	TGTGCCATCAGTGAGTCGTCCGTTAACTATGGCTACACCTTC
TRBV27	TRBJ1-5	-	TRBD1	CASSPGTDSNQPQHF	TGTGCCAGCAGTCCCGGGACAGATAGCAATCAGCCCCAGCATTTT
TRBV7-2	TRBJ2-1	few	-	CASSLGTAASSYNEQFF	TGTGCCAGCAGCTTAGGGACAGCAGCTAGCTCCTACAATGAGCAGTTCTTC
TRBV4-2	TRBJ2-3	few	TRBD2	CASSQDQGLAGETDTQYF	TGTGCCAGCAGCCAAGATCAGGGACTAGCGGGAGAGACAGATACGCAGTATTTT
TRBV3-1/TRBV3-2	TRBJ2-1	-	-	CASSQDLGGSLTYNEQFF	TGTGCCAGCAGCCAAGACTTGGGAGGCAGTCTTACCTACAATGAGCAGTTCTTC
TRBV27	TRBJ1-1	-	-	CASSLSRGMNTEAFF	TGTGCCAGCAGTTTATCGCGAGGAATGAACACTGAAGCTTTCTTT
TRBV29-1	TRBJ2-7	-	TRBD2	CSVGAGGFEQYF	TGCAGCGTTGGAGCGGGAGGCTTCGAGCAGTACTTC
TRBV29-1	TRBJ2-2	-	-	CSVVRGGGTGELFF	TGCAGCGTTGTGAGGGGGGGAGGCACCGGGGAGCTGTTTTTT
TRBV4-1	TRBJ2-5	many	TRBD2	CASSTGTSGRALETQYF	TGCGCCAGCAGCACTGGGACTAGCGGACGTGCGCTGGAGACCCAGTACTTC
TRBV5-1	TRBJ2-7	-	TRBD2	CASSPTGLDYEQYF	TGCGCCAGCAGCCCGACCGGACTAGACTACGAGCAGTACTTC
TRBV2	TRBJ2-2	-	-	CATHSGSGELFF	TGTGCCACCCATTCAGGGTCCGGGGAGCTGTTTTTT
TRBV7-8	TRBJ2-7	-	TRBD2	CASSFGLAGNYEQYF	TGTGCCAGCAGCTTCGGACTAGCGGGAAATTACGAGCAGTACTTC